These 14 T cell receptor beta chains originate from one sample sequenced in a study of cytomegalovirus exposure and HLA in healthy donors. In the PCR, 60 Vbeta and 13 Jbeta primers were used. Using immunoSEQ multiplex PCR, the repertoire was profiled, and TCRdb retains in-frame clones only, with some absent. The table lists fewer than 250,000 clones, under 85% of them singletons. Sequencing used PBMCs. These receptors were taken from a woman younger than 30 in good health and CMV-seronegative.

CDR3 sequence (DNA): TGTGCCAGCAGCCCCCGGGCCGGGAACTCACCCCTCCACTTT. Its translation is CASSPRAGNSPLHF. V gene TRBV7-3 combines with J gene TRBJ1-6; no definite D call. Germline V gene sequence: CDR1 SGHTA, CDR2 FQGTGA. The CDR3 totals 14 residues. V lost 5 bases and J 10 bases, leaving 15 bases between the germline ends.

The chain combines TRBV6-5 with TRBJ2-5; 12 nucleotides match TRBD2. The J segment lost 3 bases and the V segment lost 4 bases, leaving 6 bases of the junction unmatched. This CDR3 comprises 16 residues. Looked up from germline, CDR1 is MNHEY and CDR2 is SVGAGI. The CDR3 loop is CASSFRLAGAEETQYF. The CDR3 region has the DNA TGTGCCAGCAGTTTTCGACTAGCGGGGGCAGAAGAGACCCAGTACTTC.

This rearrangement joins TRBV6-1 to TRBJ2-7, with 10 positions matching TRBD1. The germline V gene encodes CDR1 MNHNS and CDR2 SASEGT. The V and J ends lost 4 bases and 3 bases, in that order; junction bases with no gene match: 3. CDR3 size: 14 residues. The CDR3 sequence is CASSVDRGYYEQYF. CDR3 bases: TGTGCCAGCAGTGTGGACAGGGGGTACTACGAGCAGTACTTC.

J is TRBJ1-1 and V is TRBV19; a weak D match, TRBD1 (6 bases). Trimming cost V 3 bases and J 0 bases, with 8 bases left between them. The CDR3 totals 14 residues. Germline V gene sequence: CDR1 LNHDA, CDR2 SQIVND (reference sequence). Here the CDR3 DNA reads TGTGCCAGTAGTATTACAGGGCTGAACACTGAAGCTTTCTTT. It codes for CASSITGLNTEAFF.

The gene calls are TRBV28 and TRBJ1-1; possibly TRBD1 for D (6 bases). The V gene's germline CDR1 is MDHEN and CDR2 SYDVKM. V lost 6 bases and J 0 bases, leaving 11 bases between the germline ends. The length of the CDR3 is 14 residues. CDR3: CASSHRVMNTEAFF. DNA for the CDR3: TGTGCCAGCAGCCACAGGGTCATGAACACTGAAGCTTTCTTT.

The chain recombines TRBV7-7 with TRBJ2-1; perhaps TRBD2 as D (6 bases). The V gene's germline CDR1 is SSHAT and CDR2 FNYEAQ (reference sequence). The CDR3 totals 12 residues. Trimming cost V 5 bases and J 5 bases, with 7 bases left between them. The CDR3 DNA reads as TGTGCCAGCAGCCCGGGGGACAATGAGCAGTTCTTC. This codes for CASSPGDNEQFF.

This clone was seen a handful of times. The genes are TRBV27 and TRBJ1-1, with 7 bases matching TRBD1. The CDR3 contains 15 residues. Germline loops: CDR1 MNHEY, CDR2 SMNVEV (reference sequence). J lost 1 base, V lost 5 bases, and 7 bases had no gene match. The CDR3 loop is CASSPEQGWNTEAFF. The DNA for the CDR3 is TGTGCCAGCAGTCCCGAACAGGGGTGGAACACTGAAGCTTTCTTT.

CDR3 coding DNA: TGTGCCAGCAGCTCCCGCCCCCCCGCGGGGAGCTCCTACAATGAGCAGTTCTTC. Encoded protein: CASSSRPPAGSSYNEQFF. This chain links TRBV11-3 with TRBJ2-1; D possibly corresponds to TRBD2 (6 bases). Germline V gene lookup returns CDR1 SGHNT and CDR2 YENEEA. The CDR3 has 18 residues. Trimming removed 4 bases at V and 0 bases at J, with 19 bases between. The variable domain in full, with the rest retrieved from reference TRBV11-3 and TRBJ2-1, is EAGVVQSPRYKIIEKKQPVAFWCNPISGHNTLYWYLQNLGQGPELLIRYENEEAVDDSQLPKDRFSAERLKGVDSTLKIQPAELGDSAVYLCASSSRPPAGSSYNEQFFGPGTRLTVL.

In its sample, this clone was seen a few times. The chain combines TRBV5-4 with TRBJ1-3; D unclear. V dropped 0 bases and J dropped 0 bases, with 7 bases sitting between them. The CDR3 runs to 15 residues. CDR1 and CDR2 (germline): SGHNT, YYREEE (reference sequence). CDR3 bases: TGTGCCAGCAGCTTGGGCTCGGTCTCTGGAAACACCATATATTTT. This translates into CASSLGSVSGNTIYF. Full variable domain (remainder filled in from reference TRBV5-4 and TRBJ1-3): ETGVTQSPTHLIKTRGQQVTLRCSSQSGHNTVSWYQQALGQGPQFIFQYYREEENGRGNFPPRFSGLQFPNYSSELNVNALELDDSALYLCASSLGSVSGNTIYFGEGSWLTVV.

V is TRBV13 and J is TRBJ2-1; 7 bases map to TRBD1. J was trimmed by 3 bases and V by 10 bases; bases with no gene match: 12. The germline gives CDR1 PRHDT, CDR2 FYEKMQ (reference sequence). The CDR3 contains 15 residues. The CDR3: CATNPEDRSYNEQFF. The CDR3 DNA is TGTGCCACCAACCCTGAGGACAGGAGCTACAATGAGCAGTTCTTC.

CDR3 bases: TGTGCCAGCAGCTTAGAAGAGGTCAACCGATTATACAATGAGCAGTTCTTC. It is translated as CASSLEEVNRLYNEQFF. The V call is TRBV11-2, the J call TRBJ2-1; D remains unclear. The germline CDR1 and CDR2 sequences are SGHAT and FQNNGV. V lost 0 bases, J lost 4 bases, and 16 bases lay in between. This CDR3 has 17 amino acids.

The chain has TRBV27 and TRBJ1-1, with D perhaps matching TRBD1 (5 bases). This CDR3 is built from 12 residues. Germline loops: CDR1 MNHEY, CDR2 SMNVEV (reference sequence). V was cut by 11 bases and J by 4 bases, with 14 bases left in between. CDR3 protein: CASSSGGTEAFF. The CDR3 DNA follows: TGTGCCTCATCGTCGGGGGGCACTGAAGCTTTCTTT.

This clone was detected once. CDR3 protein: CASSPGRDRLSYEQYF. In DNA, the CDR3 is TGTGCCAGCAGTCCTGGGAGAGACAGGCTATCCTACGAGCAGTACTTC. V usage is TRBV2 and J usage is TRBJ2-7; weak D call: TRBD1 (6 bases). This CDR3 region has 16 residues. V gave up 5 bases and J gave up 1 base, with 18 bases separating them. Germline V gene lookup returns CDR1 SNHLY and CDR2 FYNNEI.

The gene calls are TRBV7-9 and TRBJ1-2; D is unclear. V dropped 10 bases and J dropped 4 bases, with 13 bases sitting between them. The CDR3 totals 12 residues. The germline V gene has CDR1 SEHNR and CDR2 FQNEAQ (reference sequence). CDR3 region: CATVSGSYGYTF. CDR3 coding DNA: TGTGCCACCGTGTCAGGCAGCTATGGCTACACCTTC. Variable domain in full (rest from reference TRBV7-9 and TRBJ1-2): DTGVSQNPRHKITKRGQNVTFRCDPISEHNRLYWYRQTLGQGPEFLTYFQNEAQLEKSRLLSDRFSAERPKGSFSTLEIQRTEQGDSAMYLCATVSGSYGYTFGSGTRLTVV.